A single sample gave rise to the 6 T cell receptor beta chains below, sequenced in a study of blood T cell repertoires in COVID-19. Data came from immunoSEQ multiplex PCR; TCRdb stores just in-frame clones and leaves some out. The data contain 90,000 to 110,000 clones, over 80% of them singletons. Sequencing input: peripheral blood. Receptors originate from a woman aged 55-75 years with acute or convalescent COVID-19.

The chain links TRBV24-1 to TRBJ2-1, with D unclear. V shed 4 bases and J shed 5 bases, with 11 bases lying between them. The CDR3 sequence is 14 residues long. Germline CDR1 reads KGHDR; CDR2 reads SFDVKD. Written as DNA, the CDR3 is TGTGCCACCAGTGACTTCGTGGCCAACAATGAGCAGTTCTTC. Its translation is CATSDFVANNEQFF.

The gene calls are TRBV5-6 and TRBJ2-2; D may be TRBD2 (6 bases). The V end lost 3 bases, the J end lost 2 bases, and 11 bases lay between the germline ends. Looked up from germline, CDR1 is SGHDT and CDR2 is YYEEEE. CDR3 size: 15 residues. The CDR3 coding sequence is TGTGCCAGCAGCTCCTCCGGGAGAAACACCGGGGAGCTGTTTTTT. Translating it yields CASSSSGRNTGELFF.

A word on this clone: Other DNA sequences from this sample encode an identical CDR3 as well. The rearrangement uses TRBV12-3 or TRBV12-4 and TRBJ2-3; tentative D call: TRBD2 (6 bases). The length of the CDR3 is 13 residues. The V end was cut by 1 base, the J end by 4 bases, with 6 bases between. CDR3 sequence: CASSLGLADTQYF. The CDR3 DNA sequence: TGTGCCAGCAGTTTAGGACTAGCAGATACGCAGTATTTT.

This clone was observed a few times. This chain connects TRBV12-5 to TRBJ2-5; 7 bases agree with TRBD1. CDR1 and CDR2 from the germline V gene are LGHNT and FRNRAP. The CDR3 totals 14 residues. V was clipped by 3 bases and J by 5 bases; unmatched bases: 6. Written as DNA, the CDR3 is TGTGCTAGTGGTTTACGACAGGGACGGGAGACCCAGTACTTC. Amino acids: CASGLRQGRETQYF.

The V and J genes are TRBV19 and TRBJ2-4; 8 nucleotides line up with TRBD2. Trimming took 4 bases from V and 9 from J; bases not matched to a gene: 23. Germline V gene data show CDR1 as LNHDA and CDR2 as SQIVND (reference sequence). This CDR3 is 19 amino acids long. For the CDR3, the DNA is TGTGCCAGTAGTAACATACGGGGGCCGGCTAGCGGGTACTCGGGCATTCAGTACTTC. Its translation: CASSNIRGPASGYSGIQYF.

In its sample, this clone was seen a few times. The V call is TRBV1, the J call TRBJ1-6; the table gives TRBD1 as D, unverified against the DNA. TRBV1 is a listed pseudogene. The CDR3 length is 14 residues. The CDR3 sequence: CTSSFRDRGSPLHF. The CDR3 DNA follows: TGCACCAGCAGCTTCCGGGACAGGGGTTCACCCCTCCACTTT.